The clone carrying this T cell receptor (beta chain) was detected once. Its specificity is not known. The sample belongs to a study of OX40 agonist ivuxolimab in advanced cancers. Study as a whole: Of the participants, 35% to 50% had some prior anti-PD-1, anti-PD-L1 or anti-CTLA-4 therapy, which was allowed. Study-level points and caveats: Averaged across samples, CD8+ T cells carried more expanded clones than CD4+ did. Expanded peripheral T cells had an undetermined antigen specificity.

V was shortened by 6 bases and J by 0 bases, with 18 bases between the two germline ends. This CDR3 spans 17 amino acids. Germline lookup yields CDR1 MDHEN and CDR2 SYDVKM. The data were produced by immunoSEQ multiplex PCR, yet TCRdb's version contains in-frame clones alone and is incomplete. This repertoire shows roughly 71,000 clones, less than 90% found once; its top ten account for 0.78%. This clonotype originated in an adult with an advanced solid tumor such as melanoma, head and neck, liver or kidney cancer. The V and J genes are TRBV28 and TRBJ2-1; maybe TRBD1 (5 bases). The sample consisted of CD4+ or CD8+ T cells sorted from blood, taken in a trial of the OX40 agonist ivuxolimab. Here the CDR3 reads CASSTTKGQSSYNEQFF. The CDR3 region has the DNA TGTGCCAGCAGCACCACTAAGGGGCAAAGCTCCTACAATGAGCAGTTCTTC.